The clone carrying this TCR beta chain was counted only a few times. The antigen remains unidentified. This sample was taken from a study of T-cell memory formation after mild COVID-19. Study-wide background: TCR clusters largely stayed donor specific.

Regarding the study as a whole: Cross-reactive memory appears to have joined, as suggested by some responding clones showing up in pre-infection memory. Clones contracting day 15 to 85 were balanced CD4/CD8; later expanders leaned CD4+. Most CD4+ clones that shrank were in CM and EM, while CD8+ ones turned up in EMRA.

TCRdb used MiXCR to reprocess the 5' RACE reads, holding one entry per CDR3 protein. This table holds 35,000 to 50,000 distinct CDR3 sequences, 9.5% found once. V lost 4 bases and J lost 6; bases outside the gene matches: 10. The CDR3 is made up of 15 amino acids. Germline V CDR1 and CDR2: SGHRS, YFSETQ. This chain joins TRBV5-1 and TRBJ2-3; 8 bases are a match to TRBD2. Sequencing was carried out using PBMCs or a T cell subset sorted from them (not recorded which). This TCR derives from an adult woman who had mild COVID-19 (a few samples of this study predate the infection). Cell type and time point are not known. This CDR3 reads CASSEAGASADTQYF. Here the CDR3 DNA reads TGCGCCAGCAGCGAAGCGGGGGCGAGCGCCGATACGCAGTATTTT. Based on the CDR3 plus reference TRBV5-1 and TRBJ2-3, the full variable domain is KAGVTQTPRYLIKTRGQQVTLSCSPISGHRSVSWYQQTPGQGLQFLFEYFSETQRNKGNFPGRFSGRQFSNSRSEMNVSTLELGDSALYLCASSEAGASADTQYFGPGTRLTVL.